One T cell receptor beta chain is described in this entry. Its antigen is as yet unknown. This specimen comes from a study of multiple sclerosis patients with progressive multifocal leukoencephalopathy. Study-wide results and limits: Clones expanded at PML were already present before and during natalizumab.

V was cut by 7 bases and J by 3 bases, with 19 bases left in between. The CDR3 runs 15 residues. Germline CDR1 reads SQVTM; CDR2 reads ANQGSEA. Time point meaning: time of PML onset. JC virus DNA in cerebrospinal fluid confirmed the PML diagnosis. Between roughly 16 and 56 months of natalizumab therapy passed before PML developed in these natalizumab-treated patients. Prior interferon beta treatment was universal, and the PML patients were all female. The repertoire was sequenced with immunoSEQ multiplex PCR; TCRdb's copy has only in-frame clones and lacks some. Of some 30,000 clones listed, around 83% are singletons.

V gene TRBV29-1 combines with J gene TRBJ2-1; D possibly corresponds to TRBD1 (6 bases). Sequences were derived from PBMCs, sampled from a patient treated with natalizumab. This sequence originates from a young woman with progressive multifocal leukoencephalopathy. CDR3 sequence reads: CSGTLPGQDYNEQFF. The CDR3 bases are TGCAGCGGTACCCTTCCGGGACAAGACTACAATGAGCAGTTCTTC.